This T cell receptor beta chain was sequenced in a study of PD-1 blockade in classical Hodgkin lymphoma. No patient escaped relapse after autologous stem cell transplantation, and brentuximab vedotin exposure varied. Germline loops: CDR1 ENHRY, CDR2 SYGVKD. The J segment lost 6 bases and the V segment lost 2 bases, leaving 5 bases of the junction unmatched. The CDR3 runs to 14 residues. Clones were sequenced by immunoSEQ multiplex PCR, and TCRdb holds only the in-frame ones, with some missing. The table shows approximately 13,000 clones, with about four fifths occurring only once. The sequence derives from a human donor with classical Hodgkin lymphoma. The rearrangement joins TRBV10-3 to TRBJ2-7, with 9 bases matching TRBD1. The sequences come from peripheral blood mononuclear cells (PBMCs), collected at baseline. CDR3 in amino acids: CAISEGQGFGEQYF. CDR3 bases: TGTGCCATCAGTGAGGGACAGGGGTTTGGCGAGCAGTACTTC.